This T cell receptor (beta chain) stems from a study of CD8+CD57+ T cells in acquired aplastic anemia. At the level of the study: The study obtained an average of approximately 2.9 ug of DNA from sorted CD4+ and CD8+ cells.

CDR1 is DFQATT, CDR2 SNEGSKA, per germline (reference sequence). This CDR3 is built from 13 residues. Between the trimmed V and J ends, which lost 6 bases and 2 bases, there was a span of 14 bases. Whoever was chosen for sequencing had shown CD8+CD57+ cell expansion by flow cytometry. General study findings and limits: Patients showed no significant difference from controls in CD8+ Simpson's diversity.

Notes on this clonotype: Its antigen is as yet unknown.

Genomic DNA served as template for TCR beta VDJ and CDR3 profiling. TCRdb itself ran the reads through MiXCR, one entry per CDR3 protein. The sample gives fewer than 85,000 distinct CDR3 sequences, around 70% of which show up once; approximately 81% is in the top ten. V is TRBV20-1 and J is TRBJ2-7; D is tentatively TRBD1 or TRBD2 (5 bases each). The TCR sequence derives from a human donor with aplastic anemia. Sequences were obtained from sorted CD4+, CD8+, or CD8+CD57+ T cells (not recorded which) from PBMCs. The DNA for the CDR3 is TGCAGTGCCCCTCGGGACGGTCCCTACGAGCAGTACTTC. It specifies CSAPRDGPYEQYF.